The T cell receptor (beta chain) under discussion was sequenced for a study of shared clonotypes between healthy human individuals. The authors ran unsorted PBMC replicate PCRs on about 310 ng DNA, 25,000 to 35,000 T cell genomes. Unsorted PBMC DNA went through sequencing on ten immunoSEQ deep assay plates. The assay was immunoSEQ multiplex PCR, and TCRdb's table has in-frame clones only and misses some. The sample carries about half a million clones, approximately 81% recorded once. The CDR3 covers 15 residues. Germline assignment: CDR1 LGHNT and CDR2 FRNRAP. V was pared by 1 base and J by 2 bases, with 11 bases between.

The chain employs TRBV12-5 and TRBJ1-1; D is ambiguous. This TCR came from a woman aged 40 to 50 in good health. Some clones in this sample may be carry-over from other donors' samples. The sample consisted of PBMCs. This CDR3 reads CASGLALSPNTEAFF. In DNA, the CDR3 is TGTGCTAGTGGTTTGGCCTTAAGCCCCAACACTGAAGCTTTCTTT.